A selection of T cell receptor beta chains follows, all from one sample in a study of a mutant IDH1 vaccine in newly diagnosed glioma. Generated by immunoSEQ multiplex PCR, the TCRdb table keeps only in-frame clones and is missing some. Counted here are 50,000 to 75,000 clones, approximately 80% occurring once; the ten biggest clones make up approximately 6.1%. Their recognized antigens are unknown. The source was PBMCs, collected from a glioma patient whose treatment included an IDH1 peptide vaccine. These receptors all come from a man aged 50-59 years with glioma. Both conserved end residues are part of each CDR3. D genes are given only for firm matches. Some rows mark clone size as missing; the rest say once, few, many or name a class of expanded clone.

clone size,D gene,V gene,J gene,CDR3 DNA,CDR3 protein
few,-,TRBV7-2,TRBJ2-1,TGTGCCAGCAGCCCTGTGTCCGGACAGCCTATCAATGAGCAGTTCTTC,CASSPVSGQPINEQFF
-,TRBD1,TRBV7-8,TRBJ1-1,TGTGCCAGCAGCTTGGGACAGATGACTAACACTGAAGCTTTCTTT,CASSLGQMTNTEAFF
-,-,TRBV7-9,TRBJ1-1,TGTGCCAGCAGCACCGACACTGAAGCTTTCTTT,CASSTDTEAFF
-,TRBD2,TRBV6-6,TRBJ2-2,TGTGCCAGCAGTTACTCGGCTAGCGGGAGTACCGGGGAGCTGTTTTTT,CASSYSASGSTGELFF
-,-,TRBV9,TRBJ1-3,TGTGCCAGCATGGGAGATGGAAACACCATATATTTT,CASMGDGNTIYF
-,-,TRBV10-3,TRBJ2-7,TGTGCCATCAGGTCGTCTACCGTCCTGGGCGAGCAGTACTTC,CAIRSSTVLGEQYF
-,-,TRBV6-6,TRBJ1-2,TGTGCCAGCAGGACGGGAGGATCTGGGGGCTATGGCTACACCTTC,CASRTGGSGGYGYTF
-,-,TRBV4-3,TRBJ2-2,TGCGCCAGCAGCCAAGGCGGTGCCACCGGGGAGCTGTTTTTT,CASSQGGATGELFF
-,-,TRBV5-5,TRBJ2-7,TGTGCCAGCAGCCAGACTGGGTCCTACGAGCAGTACTTC,CASSQTGSYEQYF
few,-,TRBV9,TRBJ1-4,TGTGCCAGCAGCGCCCAAAATGGCCTTCATGAAAAACTGTTTTTT,CASSAQNGLHEKLFF
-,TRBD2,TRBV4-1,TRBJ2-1,TGCGCCAGCAGCCAAGATGGACTAGCGGTCAATGAGCAGTTCTTC,CASSQDGLAVNEQFF
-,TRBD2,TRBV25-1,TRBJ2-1,TGTGCCAGCAGGCCCCCGGGACTAGCGGTTAATGAGCAGTTCTTC,CASRPPGLAVNEQFF
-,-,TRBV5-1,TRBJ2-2,TGCGCCAGCTCTCCCTTAGGGGGAGGCACCGGGGAGCTGTTTTTT,CASSPLGGGTGELFF
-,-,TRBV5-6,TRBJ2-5,TGTGCCAGCTGCGGTGCTCAGCCGCGAGAGACCCAGTACTTC,CASCGAQPRETQYF
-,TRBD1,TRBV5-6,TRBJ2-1,TGTGCCAGCAGCTCCCCGGGACAGGGTAATAGGGGTGAGCAGTTCTTC,CASSSPGQGNRGEQFF
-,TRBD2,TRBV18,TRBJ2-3,TGTGCCAGCTCATCGACTAGCGGGCAAGCAGATACGCAGTATTTT,CASSSTSGQADTQYF
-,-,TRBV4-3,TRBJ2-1,TGCGCCAGCAGCCAAGTAAGCTATGAGCAGTTCTTC,CASSQVSYEQFF
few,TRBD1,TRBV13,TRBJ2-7,TGTGCCAGCAGCTTAGAGAGACAGGGGGTAGCCGAGCAGTACTTC,CASSLERQGVAEQYF
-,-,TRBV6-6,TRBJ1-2,TGTGCCAGCAACGTAGAACGGGACACCTATGGCTACACCTTC,CASNVERDTYGYTF
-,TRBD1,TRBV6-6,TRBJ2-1,TGTGCCAGCAGTTACTCTAACAGGGGGCATGAGCAGTTCTTC,CASSYSNRGHEQFF
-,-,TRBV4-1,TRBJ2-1,TGCGCCAGCAGCCAAGCGGTAGCGGAGGACAATGAGCAGTTCTTC,CASSQAVAEDNEQFF
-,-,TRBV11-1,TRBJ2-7,TGTGCCAGCAGCTTAGCGGTTGCGGGTTCCTACGAGCAGTACTTC,CASSLAVAGSYEQYF
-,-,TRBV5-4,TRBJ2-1,TGTGCCAGCAGCCCCAGGACAAATGAGCAGTTCTTC,CASSPRTNEQFF
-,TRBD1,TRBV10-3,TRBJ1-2,TGTGCCATCAGTGAGTCGGGGGGGGACAGGAACTATGGCTACACCTTC,CAISESGGDRNYGYTF
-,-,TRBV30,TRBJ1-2,TGTGCCTGGAGTGACAGGGAAAACTATGGCTACACCTTC,CAWSDRENYGYTF
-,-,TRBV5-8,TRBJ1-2,TGTGCCACCCGTTGGATGGCCACTGGCTATGGCTACACCTTC,CATRWMATGYGYTF
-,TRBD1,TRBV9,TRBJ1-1,TGTGCCAGCAGCGCGAGGGGGACAGGGGATACTGAAGCTTTCTTT,CASSARGTGDTEAFF
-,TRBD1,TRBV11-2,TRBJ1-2,TGTGCCAGCAGCCCACCGACAGGGGTTTATGGCTACACCTTC,CASSPPTGVYGYTF
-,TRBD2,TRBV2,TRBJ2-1,TGTGCCAGCAGTGACGACGGCGGGGGACGTTACAATGAGCAGTTCTTC,CASSDDGGGRYNEQFF
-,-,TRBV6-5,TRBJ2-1,TGTGCCAGCAGTTACGGGCAGTACAATGAGCAGTTCTTC,CASSYGQYNEQFF
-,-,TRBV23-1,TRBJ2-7,TGCGCCAGCAGTACAAAACCTCCGCGGGACGACGAGCAGTACTTC,CASSTKPPRDDEQYF
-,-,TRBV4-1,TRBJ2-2,TGCGCCAGCAGCCAAGAGCAGGGGTACACCGGGGAGCTGTTTTTT,CASSQEQGYTGELFF
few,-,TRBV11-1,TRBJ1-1,TGTGCCAGCAGCTTACAGGGCGGCACTGAAGCTTTCTTT,CASSLQGGTEAFF
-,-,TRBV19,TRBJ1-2,TGTGCCAGTAGTATAGGTGTGGACAGCTACACCTTC,CASSIGVDSYTF
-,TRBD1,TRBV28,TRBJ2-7,TGTGCCAGCAGACCGACAGGGGGTGAGGTGGGTGGGCAGTACTTC,CASRPTGGEVGGQYF
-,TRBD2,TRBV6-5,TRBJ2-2,TGTGCCAGCAGTTCCGGGACTACTAACACCGGGGAGCTGTTTTTT,CASSSGTTNTGELFF
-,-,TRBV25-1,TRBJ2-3,TGTGCCAGCAGATTGGGAGATACGCAGTATTTT,CASRLGDTQYF
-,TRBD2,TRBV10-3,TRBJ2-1,TGTGCCATCAGTGAGACGGGACAGAAGGGACTAGCGGGAACTTACAATGAGCAGTTCTTC,CAISETGQKGLAGTYNEQFF
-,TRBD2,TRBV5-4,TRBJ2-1,TGTGCCAGCAGCTGGGGTCTGGCGGGAGCTTCAAATGAGCAGTTCTTC,CASSWGLAGASNEQFF
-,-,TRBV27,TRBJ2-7,TGTGCCAGCGCCTCTCTGGGGCGCGAGCAGTACTTC,CASASLGREQYF
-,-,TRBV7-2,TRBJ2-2,TGTGCCAGCAGCTCGTTGGGGGGGCCTAGCGGAAACACCGGGGAGCTGTTTTTT,CASSSLGGPSGNTGELFF
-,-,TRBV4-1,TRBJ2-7,TGCGCCAGCAAACTCGGGATTACCTCCGACCAGGAGCAGTACTTC,CASKLGITSDQEQYF
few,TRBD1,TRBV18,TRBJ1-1,TGTGCCAGCTCACCACCCGGGACAGGGGACACTGAAGCTTTCTTT,CASSPPGTGDTEAFF
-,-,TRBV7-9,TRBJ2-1,TGTGCCAGCAGCGAACAGGGTCCACGCGGCGGTGAGCAGTTCTTC,CASSEQGPRGGEQFF
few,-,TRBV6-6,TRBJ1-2,TGTGCCAGCAGCCCACAGGGTGACTATGGCTACACCTTC,CASSPQGDYGYTF
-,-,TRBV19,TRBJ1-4,TGTGCCAGTAGTATAATGCAGGGCACTGAAAAACTGTTTTTT,CASSIMQGTEKLFF
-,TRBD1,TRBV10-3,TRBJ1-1,TGTGCCATCAGTGAGGGACCGGACAGGGCGAACACTGAAGCTTTCTTT,CAISEGPDRANTEAFF
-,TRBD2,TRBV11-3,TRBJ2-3,TGTGCCAGCAGCGTGGGACTAGCGGGAGCAACAGATACGCAGTATTTT,CASSVGLAGATDTQYF
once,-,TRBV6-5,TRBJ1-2,TGTGCCAGCAGTTACGCAGGGGAGGTCTATGGCTACACCTTC,CASSYAGEVYGYTF
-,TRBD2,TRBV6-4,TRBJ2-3,TGTGCCAGCAGTGCCTCCGGGACTAGCGGCACAGATACGCAGTATTTT,CASSASGTSGTDTQYF
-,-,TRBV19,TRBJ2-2,TGTGCCAGTAGTATTCAAGACTTTACCGGGGAGCTGTTTTTT,CASSIQDFTGELFF